The 20 T cell receptor beta chains in this list originate from one sample, sequenced in a study of blood T cell repertoires in COVID-19. TCRdb's copy holds only in-frame clones and misses some; the assay was immunoSEQ multiplex PCR. Here the sample spans around 340,000 clones, around 88% being singletons. Sequencing was carried out using peripheral blood. These TCRs come from a man aged 25 to 40 with active or convalescent COVID-19.

CDR3 DNA: TGTGCCAGCAGTTTTAGGGGGTTCGACGGTCAGCCCCAGCATTTT. Amino acids: CASSFRGFDGQPQHF. This chain connects TRBV28 to TRBJ1-5; maybe TRBD1 (6 bases). The CDR3 is made up of 15 amino acids. Per the germline V gene, CDR1 is MDHEN and CDR2 is SYDVKM. The germline V and J ends were trimmed by 3 bases and 6 bases, with 15 bases remaining between them.

V gene TRBV24-1 combines with J gene TRBJ2-7; TRBD2 agrees at 14 bases. The germline CDR1 and CDR2 sequences are KGHDR and SFDVKD. The V gene end was trimmed by 4 bases and the J gene end by 0 bases; junction bases not matched to a gene: 7. The CDR3 is 18 amino acids. The CDR3 bases are TGTGCCACCAGTGACTCCGGGACTAGCGGGGGCTACTCCTACGAGCAGTACTTC. Translation gives CATSDSGTSGGYSYEQYF.

The chain employs TRBV10-3 and TRBJ1-5, with 8 bases matching TRBD1. The CDR3 totals 19 residues. The V segment lost 1 base and the J segment 1 base; nucleotides outside the gene matches: 12. Germline CDR1 ENHRY, CDR2 SYGVKD. CDR3 DNA sequence: TGTGCCATCAGTGAGTATCGGTCCCCTAACAGGGGGAGCAATCAGCCCCAGCATTTT. As protein: CAISEYRSPNRGSNQPQHF.

A word on this clone: The DNA is left out, because the CDR3 cannot be placed on it with certainty; the CDR3 is given as TCRdb lists it. The genes are TRBV28 and TRBJ2-2; the D call in the table, TRBD2, was not verified against the DNA. Germline-derived CDR1 and CDR2 are MDHEN and SYDVKM. The length of the CDR3 is 14 amino acids, counting both ends. CDR3 sequence reads: CASNLPDVARGAVF.

This rearrangement joins TRBV19 to TRBJ1-2; D is uncertain. The germline V and J ends were trimmed by 9 bases and 0 bases, with 11 bases remaining between them. This CDR3 region has 13 residues. CDR1 is LNHDA, CDR2 SQIVND, per germline (reference sequence). The CDR3, as DNA: TGTGCCAGCCGTCGGGAGCCTAACTATGGCTACACCTTC. This sequence encodes CASRREPNYGYTF.

The chain joins TRBV6-2 or TRBV6-3 to TRBJ2-1, with D perhaps matching TRBD2 (6 bases). Trimming removed 2 bases at V and 7 bases at J, with 21 bases between. From germline, CDR1 is MNHEY and CDR2 SVGEGT. This CDR3 is 17 amino acids long. CDR3 sequence (DNA): TGTGCCAGCAGTTACCCGCGGACGGGCGGGACCCTTAATGAGCAGTTCTTC. It encodes CASSYPRTGGTLNEQFF.

The chain links TRBV6-5 to TRBJ2-5, with a tentative D call TRBD2 (5 bases). CDR1 and CDR2 (germline): MNHEY, SVGAGI. Trimming left V 0 bases short and J 5 bases short, with 10 bases between. This CDR3 is 14 amino acids long. CDR3: CASSYSIPGETQYF. The CDR3 bases are TGTGCCAGCAGTTACTCGATTCCGGGGGAGACCCAGTACTTC.

V usage is TRBV24-1 and J usage is TRBJ2-7; 12 bases align to TRBD1. V lost 2 bases to trimming and J lost 7 bases; unmatched junction nucleotides: 8. The CDR3 runs 16 residues. Germline V gene data show CDR1 as KGHDR and CDR2 as SFDVKD. The CDR3 DNA is TGTGCCACCAGTGATTCACCGGGACAGGGGGCAGGGGAGCAGTACTTC. This encodes CATSDSPGQGAGEQYF.

This chain connects TRBV5-1 to TRBJ2-7; TRBD2 aligns across 9 bases. CDR1 SGHRS and CDR2 YFSETQ come from the germline V gene. CDR3 length: 18 amino acids. Losses at the gene ends were 0 bases for V and 6 bases for J; bases not matched to a gene: 16. The CDR3 loop reads CASSLGLSSGTSSGEQYF. CDR3 DNA sequence: TGCGCCAGCAGCTTGGGCCTGTCTTCCGGGACTAGCTCCGGCGAGCAGTACTTC.

The CDR3 sequence: CASSPSRGEAGNTIYF. CDR3 in DNA: TGTGCCAGCAGCCCCTCCAGGGGGGAGGCTGGAAACACCATATATTTT. The V gene is TRBV27, the J gene TRBJ1-3, with 7 positions matching TRBD1. Germline trimming cut 6 bases from V and 2 bases from J; bases unmatched to any gene: 10. Germline CDR1 is MNHEY and CDR2 is SMNVEV (reference sequence). The CDR3 is 16 amino acids.

This chain connects TRBV28 to TRBJ1-2; possibly TRBD1 for D (5 bases). The CDR3 spans 15 residues. CDR1 is MDHEN and CDR2 is SYDVKM in the germline V gene. Trimming took off 2 bases at V and 1 base at J, with 11 bases between the two ends. The CDR3 protein is CASSLRARDNYGYTF. The CDR3 DNA sequence: TGTGCCAGCAGTTTAAGGGCCAGGGATAACTATGGCTACACCTTC.

This clone came up a few times. The chain links TRBV11-2 to TRBJ1-1; the D is unclear. CDR1 is SGHAT and CDR2 is FQNNGV in the germline V gene. The ends were cut back, 3 bases at V and 5 bases at J, with 10 bases in the middle. CDR3 length equals 13 residues. CDR3 bases: TGTGCCAGCAGCTTCGTGGAGTCAACTGAAGCTTTCTTT. Amino acid sequence: CASSFVESTEAFF.

J is TRBJ2-3 and V is TRBV19; 7 nucleotides line up with TRBD2. The V gene end was trimmed by 5 bases and the J gene end by 0 bases; junction bases not matched to a gene: 8. Germline V gives CDR1 LNHDA, CDR2 SQIVND (reference sequence). This CDR3 contains 16 residues. The CDR3 spells CASSDPGGSSTDTQYF. As DNA, the CDR3 is TGTGCCAGTAGTGACCCCGGGGGGTCTAGCACAGATACGCAGTATTTT.

This clone was detected only once. The rearrangement uses TRBV9 and TRBJ2-2; 7 bases match TRBD2. V lost 0 bases and J lost 1; bases outside the gene matches: 3. The germline V gene has CDR1 SGDLS and CDR2 YYNGEE. The CDR3 consists of 16 residues. The DNA of the CDR3 is TGTGCCAGCAGCGTAGAACTAGCGAAGAACACCGGGGAGCTGTTTTTT. Translation: CASSVELAKNTGELFF.

The chain employs TRBV28 and TRBJ2-6, with a tentative D call TRBD1 (5 bases). CDR1 is MDHEN and CDR2 is SYDVKM in the germline V gene. The V gene lost 5 bases and the J gene lost 5 bases, with 16 bases spanning the gap. The CDR3 runs 16 residues. The CDR3 region is CASSPTGQGWANVLTF. The CDR3, as DNA: TGTGCCAGCAGTCCTACCGGGCAGGGCTGGGCCAACGTCCTGACTTTC.

The chain carries TRBV7-3 and TRBJ2-1; 8 nucleotides agree with TRBD1. CDR1 is SGHTA and CDR2 is FQGTGA in the germline V gene. After removal of 3 bases from V and 5 bases from J, the junction contained 9 bases not matched to a gene. The CDR3 extends over 16 amino acids. This CDR3 reads CASSFTGTRGHNEQFF. The CDR3 DNA sequence: TGTGCCAGCAGCTTCACCGGGACCAGGGGGCACAATGAGCAGTTCTTC. Full variable domain (missing parts from reference TRBV7-3 and TRBJ2-1): GAGVSQTPSNKVTEKGKYVELRCDPISGHTALYWYRQSLGQGPEFLIYFQGTGAADDSGLPNDRFFAVRPEGSVSTLKIQRTERGDSAVYLCASSFTGTRGHNEQFFGPGTRLTVL.

The J gene is TRBJ1-6, the V gene TRBV4-2; D may be TRBD1 (5 bases). CDR1 is LGHNA, CDR2 YNFKEQ, per germline. V lost 0 bases, J lost 1 base, and 13 bases lay in between. The CDR3 has 18 residues. The CDR3 sequence: CASSQDSQGGSYNSPLHF. CDR3 sequence (DNA): TGTGCCAGCAGCCAAGATTCCCAGGGTGGGTCCTATAATTCACCCCTCCACTTT.

Here the CDR3 reads CASSHLSGPTEAFF. CDR3 in DNA: TGTGCCAGCAGCCACCTGTCAGGGCCCACTGAAGCTTTCTTT. This chain uses TRBV3-1 (or the pseudogene TRBV3-2) with TRBJ1-1; perhaps TRBD1 as D (5 bases). The CDR3 is 14 amino acids. V was pared by 3 bases and J by 4 bases, with 12 bases between. Germline CDR1 reads LGHDT; CDR2 reads YNNKEL (reference sequence).

Comment on this clone: An end of the junction does not agree with germline; a read error may underlie this. V and J are TRBV30 and TRBJ1-6; D may be TRBD1 (5 bases). This CDR3 region has 14 residues. In germline, CDR1 is GTSNPN, CDR2 SVGIG (reference sequence). The CDR3 is CAWSVRGYTSPLHF. The DNA of the CDR3 is TGTGCCTGGAGTGTAAGGGGCTATACTTCACCCCTCCACTTT. The full variable domain, in which reference TRBV30 and TRBJ1-6 provide the parts outside the CDR3, is SQTIHQWPATLVQPVGSPLSLECTVEGTSNPNLYWYRQAAGRGLQLLFYSVGIGQISSEVPQNLSASRPQDRQFILSSKKLLLSDSGFYLCAWSVRGYTSPLHFGNGTRLTVT.

The chain is built from TRBV7-2 and TRBJ2-7; the match to TRBD2 covers 10 bases. Germline trimming cut 2 bases from V and 4 bases from J; bases unmatched to any gene: 2. There are 14 residues in the CDR3. The V gene's germline CDR1 is SGHTA and CDR2 FQGNSA. CDR3 in DNA: TGTGCCAGCAGCTTAATAGCGGGGGGATACGAGCAGTACTTC. It is translated as CASSLIAGGYEQYF.